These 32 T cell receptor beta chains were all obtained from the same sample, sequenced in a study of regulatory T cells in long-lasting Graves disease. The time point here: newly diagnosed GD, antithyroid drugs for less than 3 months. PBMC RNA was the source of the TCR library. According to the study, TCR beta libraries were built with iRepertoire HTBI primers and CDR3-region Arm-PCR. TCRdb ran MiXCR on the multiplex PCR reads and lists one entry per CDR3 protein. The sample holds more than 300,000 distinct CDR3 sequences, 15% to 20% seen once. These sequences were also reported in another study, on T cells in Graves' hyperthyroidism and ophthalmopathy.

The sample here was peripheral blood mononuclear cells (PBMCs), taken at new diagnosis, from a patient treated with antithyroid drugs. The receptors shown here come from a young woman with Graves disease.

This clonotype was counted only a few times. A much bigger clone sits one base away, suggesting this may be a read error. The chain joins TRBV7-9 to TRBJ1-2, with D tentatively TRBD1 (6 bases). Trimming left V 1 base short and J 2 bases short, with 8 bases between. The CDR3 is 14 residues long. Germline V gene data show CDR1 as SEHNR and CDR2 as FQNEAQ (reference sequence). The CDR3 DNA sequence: TGTGCCAGCAGCTTAGGGACAGTGAACTATGGCTACACCTTC. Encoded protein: CASSLGTVNYGYTF.

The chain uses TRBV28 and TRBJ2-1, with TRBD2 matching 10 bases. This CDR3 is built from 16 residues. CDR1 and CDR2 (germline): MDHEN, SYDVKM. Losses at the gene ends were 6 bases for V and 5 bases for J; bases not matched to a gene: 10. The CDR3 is CASRLRWTSGNNEQFF. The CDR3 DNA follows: TGTGCCAGCAGATTACGGTGGACTAGCGGAAACAATGAGCAGTTCTTC.

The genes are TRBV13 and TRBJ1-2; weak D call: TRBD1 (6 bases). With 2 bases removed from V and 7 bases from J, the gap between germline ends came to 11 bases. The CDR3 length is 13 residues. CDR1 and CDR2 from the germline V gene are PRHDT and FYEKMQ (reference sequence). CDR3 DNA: TGTGCCAGCAGCTTATGGGGGGGCGGTGGCTACACCTTC. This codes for CASSLWGGGGYTF.

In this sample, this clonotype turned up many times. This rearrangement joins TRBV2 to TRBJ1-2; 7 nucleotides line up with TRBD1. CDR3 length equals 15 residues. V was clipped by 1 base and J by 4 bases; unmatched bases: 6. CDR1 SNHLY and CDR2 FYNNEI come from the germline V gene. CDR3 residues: CASSEGQQGLYGYTF. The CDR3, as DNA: TGTGCCAGCAGTGAAGGCCAACAGGGGCTCTATGGCTACACCTTC.

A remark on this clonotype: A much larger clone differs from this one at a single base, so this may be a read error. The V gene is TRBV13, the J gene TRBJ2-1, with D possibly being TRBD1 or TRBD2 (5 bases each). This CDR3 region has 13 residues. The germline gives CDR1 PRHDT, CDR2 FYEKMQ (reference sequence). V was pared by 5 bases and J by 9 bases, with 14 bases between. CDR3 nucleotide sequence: TGTGCCAGCAGCCCGGGACCGGACACTGAGCAGTTCTTC. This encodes CASSPGPDTEQFF. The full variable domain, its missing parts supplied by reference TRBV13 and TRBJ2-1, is AAGVIQSPRHLIKEKRETATLKCYPIPRHDTVYWYQQGPGQDPQFLISFYEKMQSDKGSIPDRFSAQQFSDYHSELNMSSLELGDSALYFCASSPGPDTEQFFGPGTRLTVL.

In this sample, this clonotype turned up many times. The DNA of the CDR3 is TGTGCCAGCAGCTTAGAATTCGGGAGAATTAACACTGAAGCTTTCTTT. This gives the protein CASSLEFGRINTEAFF. This chain uses TRBV11-2 with TRBJ1-1; D not certain. There are 16 residues in the CDR3. CDR1 SGHAT and CDR2 FQNNGV come from the germline V gene. V was clipped by 0 bases and J by 2 bases, with 13 bases between them.

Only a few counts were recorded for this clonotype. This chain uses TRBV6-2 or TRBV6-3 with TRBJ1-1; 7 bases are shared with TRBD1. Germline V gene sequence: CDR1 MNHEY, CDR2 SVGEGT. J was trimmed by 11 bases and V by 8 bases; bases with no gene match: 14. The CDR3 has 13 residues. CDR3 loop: CASEGQVLSEAFF. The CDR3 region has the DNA TGTGCCAGCGAAGGACAGGTCCTCAGTGAGGCTTTCTTT.

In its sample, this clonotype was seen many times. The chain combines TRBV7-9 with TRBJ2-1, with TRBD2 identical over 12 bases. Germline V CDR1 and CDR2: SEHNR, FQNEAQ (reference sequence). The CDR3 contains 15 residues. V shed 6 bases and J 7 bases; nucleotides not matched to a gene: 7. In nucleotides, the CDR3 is TGTGCCAGCAGGGCAACTAGCGGGAGGTTGAATGAGCAGTTCTTC. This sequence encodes CASRATSGRLNEQFF.

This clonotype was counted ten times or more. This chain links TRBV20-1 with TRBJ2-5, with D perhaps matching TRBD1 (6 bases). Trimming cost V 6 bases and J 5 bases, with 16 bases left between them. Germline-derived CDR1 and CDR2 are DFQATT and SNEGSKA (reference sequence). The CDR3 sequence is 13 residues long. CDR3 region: CSASKGDPETQYF. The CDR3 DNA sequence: TGCAGTGCCAGTAAGGGGGACCCGGAGACCCAGTACTTC.

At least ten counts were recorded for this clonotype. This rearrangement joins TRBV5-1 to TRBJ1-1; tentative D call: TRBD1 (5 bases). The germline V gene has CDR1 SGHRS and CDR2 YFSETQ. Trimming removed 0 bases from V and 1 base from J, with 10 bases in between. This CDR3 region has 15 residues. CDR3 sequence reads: CASSLVVGPNTEAFF. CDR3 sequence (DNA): TGCGCCAGCAGCTTGGTGGTGGGACCGAACACTGAAGCTTTCTTT.

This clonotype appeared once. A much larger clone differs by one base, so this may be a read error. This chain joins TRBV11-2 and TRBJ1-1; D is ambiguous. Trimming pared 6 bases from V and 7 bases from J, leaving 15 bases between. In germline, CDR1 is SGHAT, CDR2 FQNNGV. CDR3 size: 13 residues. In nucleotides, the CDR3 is TGTGCCAGCAGACGAGCCGGGGTGGTTGAAGCTTTCTTT. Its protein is CASRRAGVVEAFF. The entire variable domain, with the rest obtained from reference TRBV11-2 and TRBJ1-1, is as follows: EAGVAQSPRYKIIEKRQSVAFWCNPISGHATLYWYQQILGQGPKLLIQFQNNGVVDDSQLPKDRFSAERLKGVDSTLKIQPAKLEDSAVYLCASRRAGVVEAFFGQGTRLTVV.

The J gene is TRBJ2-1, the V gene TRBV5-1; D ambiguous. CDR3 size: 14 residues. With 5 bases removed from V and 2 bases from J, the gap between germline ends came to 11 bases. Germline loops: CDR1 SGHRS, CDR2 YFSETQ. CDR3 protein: CASSSPPPYNEQFF. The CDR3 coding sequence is TGCGCCAGCAGTTCCCCCCCCCCCTACAATGAGCAGTTCTTC.

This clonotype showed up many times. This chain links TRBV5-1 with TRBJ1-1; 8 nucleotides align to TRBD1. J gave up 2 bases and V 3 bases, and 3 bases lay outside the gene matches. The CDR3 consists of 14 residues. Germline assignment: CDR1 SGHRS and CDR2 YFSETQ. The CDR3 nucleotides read TGCGCCAGCAGCTGGGACAGGAGTAACACTGAAGCTTTCTTT. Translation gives CASSWDRSNTEAFF.

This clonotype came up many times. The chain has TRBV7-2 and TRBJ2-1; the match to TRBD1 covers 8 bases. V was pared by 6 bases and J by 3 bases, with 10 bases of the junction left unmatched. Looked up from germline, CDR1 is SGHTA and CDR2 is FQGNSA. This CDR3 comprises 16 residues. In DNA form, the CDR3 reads TGTGCCAGCAGATCCCGACAGGGGACCTTCTACAATGAGCAGTTCTTC. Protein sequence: CASRSRQGTFYNEQFF.

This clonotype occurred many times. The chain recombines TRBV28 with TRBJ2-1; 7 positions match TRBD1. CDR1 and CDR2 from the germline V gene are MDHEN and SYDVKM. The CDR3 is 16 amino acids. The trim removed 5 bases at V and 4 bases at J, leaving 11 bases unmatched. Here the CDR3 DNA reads TGTGCCAGCAGTGGAAGGACAGGTGAATCTTACAATGAGCAGTTCTTC. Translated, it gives CASSGRTGESYNEQFF. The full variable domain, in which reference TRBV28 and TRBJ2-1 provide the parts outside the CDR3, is DVKVTQSSRYLVKRTGEKVFLECVQDMDHENMFWYRQDPGLGLRLIYFSYDVKMKEKGDIPEGYSVSREKKERFSLILESASTNQTSMYLCASSGRTGESYNEQFFGPGTRLTVL.

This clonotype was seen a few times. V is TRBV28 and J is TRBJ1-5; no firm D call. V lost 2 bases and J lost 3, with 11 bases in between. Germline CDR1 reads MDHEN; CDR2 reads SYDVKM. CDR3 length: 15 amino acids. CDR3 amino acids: CASSLRTRNNQPQHF. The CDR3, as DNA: TGTGCCAGCAGTTTAAGAACCCGAAACAATCAGCCCCAGCATTTT.

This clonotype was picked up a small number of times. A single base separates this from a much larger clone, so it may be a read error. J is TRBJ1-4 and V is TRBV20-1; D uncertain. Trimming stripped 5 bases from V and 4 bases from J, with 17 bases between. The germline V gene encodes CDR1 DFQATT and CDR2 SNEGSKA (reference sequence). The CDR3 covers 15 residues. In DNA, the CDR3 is TGCAGTGCTGGGCGTTGGCGGAATCTTAATGAAAAACTGTTTTTT. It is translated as CSAGRWRNLNEKLFF.

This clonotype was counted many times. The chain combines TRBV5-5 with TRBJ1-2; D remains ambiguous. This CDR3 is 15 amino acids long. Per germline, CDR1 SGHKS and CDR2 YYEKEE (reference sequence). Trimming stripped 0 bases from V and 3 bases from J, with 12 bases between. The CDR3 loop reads CASSLGMGAHYGYTF. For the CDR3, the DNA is TGTGCCAGCAGCTTGGGGATGGGCGCCCACTATGGCTACACCTTC.

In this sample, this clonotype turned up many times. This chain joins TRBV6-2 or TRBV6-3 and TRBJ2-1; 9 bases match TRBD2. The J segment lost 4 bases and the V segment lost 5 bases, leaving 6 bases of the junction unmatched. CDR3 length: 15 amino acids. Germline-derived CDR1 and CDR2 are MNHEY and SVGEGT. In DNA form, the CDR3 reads TGTGCCAGCAGTCAAAATAGCGGGGGTTACAATGAGCAGTTCTTC. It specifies CASSQNSGGYNEQFF.

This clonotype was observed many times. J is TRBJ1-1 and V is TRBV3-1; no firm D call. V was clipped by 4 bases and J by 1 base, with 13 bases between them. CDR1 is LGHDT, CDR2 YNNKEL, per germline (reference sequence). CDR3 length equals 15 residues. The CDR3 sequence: CASSPSWASNTEAFF. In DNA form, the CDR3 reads TGTGCCAGCAGCCCGTCGTGGGCCTCGAACACTGAAGCTTTCTTT.

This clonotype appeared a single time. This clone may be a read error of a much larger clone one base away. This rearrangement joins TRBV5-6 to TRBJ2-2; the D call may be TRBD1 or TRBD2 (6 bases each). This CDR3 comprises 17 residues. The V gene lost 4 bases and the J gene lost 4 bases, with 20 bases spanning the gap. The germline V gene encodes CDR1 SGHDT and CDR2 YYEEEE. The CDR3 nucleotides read TGTGCCAGCAGCGGAGGGACATTCGGGTTCGGCACCGGGGAGCTGTTTTTT. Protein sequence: CASSGGTFGFGTGELFF.

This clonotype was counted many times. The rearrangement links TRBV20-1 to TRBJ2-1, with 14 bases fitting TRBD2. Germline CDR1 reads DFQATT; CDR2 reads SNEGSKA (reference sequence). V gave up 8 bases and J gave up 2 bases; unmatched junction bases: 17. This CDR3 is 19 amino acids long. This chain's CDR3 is CSLYSKTSGGAFPYNEQFF. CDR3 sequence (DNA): TGCAGTCTCTATTCGAAGACTAGCGGGGGGGCTTTCCCCTACAATGAGCAGTTCTTC.

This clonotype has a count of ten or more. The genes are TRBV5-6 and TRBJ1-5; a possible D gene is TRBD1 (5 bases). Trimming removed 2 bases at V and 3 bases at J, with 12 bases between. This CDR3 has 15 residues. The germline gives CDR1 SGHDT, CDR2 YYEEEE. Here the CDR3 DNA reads TGTGCCAGCAGCTTAAAGGACACCAACAATCAGCCCCAGCATTTT. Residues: CASSLKDTNNQPQHF.

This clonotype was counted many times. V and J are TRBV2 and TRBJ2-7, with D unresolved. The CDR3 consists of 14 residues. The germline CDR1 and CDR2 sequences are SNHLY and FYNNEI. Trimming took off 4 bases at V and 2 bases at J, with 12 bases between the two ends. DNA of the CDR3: TGTGCCAGCAGTGTGGAAGGTAGGGCCTACGAGCAGTACTTC. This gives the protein CASSVEGRAYEQYF. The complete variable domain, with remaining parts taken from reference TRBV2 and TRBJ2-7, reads EPEVTQTPSHQVTQMGQEVILRCVPISNHLYFYWYRQILGQKVEFLVSFYNNEISEKSEIFDDQFSVERPDGSNFTLKIRSTKLEDSAMYFCASSVEGRAYEQYFGPGTRLTVT.

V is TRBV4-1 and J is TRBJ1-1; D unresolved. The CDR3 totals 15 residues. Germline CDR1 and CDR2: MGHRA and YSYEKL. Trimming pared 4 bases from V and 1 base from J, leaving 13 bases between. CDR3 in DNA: TGCGCCAGCAGCCCCCCCCCCTCCGGGAACACTGAAGCTTTCTTT. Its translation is CASSPPPSGNTEAFF.

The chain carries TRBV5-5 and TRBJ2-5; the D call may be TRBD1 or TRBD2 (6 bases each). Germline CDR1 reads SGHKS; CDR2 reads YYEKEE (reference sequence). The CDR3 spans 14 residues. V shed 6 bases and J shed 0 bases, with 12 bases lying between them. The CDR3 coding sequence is TGTGCCAGCACCACAAGGGGGGACCAAGAGACCCAGTACTTC. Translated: CASTTRGDQETQYF.

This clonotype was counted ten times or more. In nucleotides, the CDR3 is TGTGCCAGCAGCTTACTAGCGGGAGAGACCCAGTACTTC. Encoded protein: CASSLLAGETQYF. The chain is built from TRBV7-2 and TRBJ2-5; 8 positions agree with TRBD2. The CDR3 spans 13 residues. With 2 bases clipped from V and 4 bases from J, the junction kept 0 bases outside the gene matches. Germline CDR1 reads SGHTA; CDR2 reads FQGNSA.

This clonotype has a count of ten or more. The CDR3 region is CASSIGQGRQPQHF. CDR3 DNA: TGTGCCAGCAGTATCGGACAGGGAAGGCAGCCCCAGCATTTT. The V gene is TRBV28, the J gene TRBJ1-5; 8 bases match TRBD1. The CDR3 covers 14 residues. The J segment lost 7 bases and the V segment lost 5 bases, leaving 7 bases of the junction unmatched. Germline V gene lookup returns CDR1 MDHEN and CDR2 SYDVKM.

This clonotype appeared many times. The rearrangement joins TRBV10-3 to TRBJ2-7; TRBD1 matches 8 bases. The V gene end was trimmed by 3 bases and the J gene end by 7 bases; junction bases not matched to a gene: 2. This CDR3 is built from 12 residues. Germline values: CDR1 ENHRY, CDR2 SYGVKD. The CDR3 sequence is CAISDRGREQYF. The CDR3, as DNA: TGTGCCATCAGTGACAGGGGGCGTGAGCAGTACTTC.

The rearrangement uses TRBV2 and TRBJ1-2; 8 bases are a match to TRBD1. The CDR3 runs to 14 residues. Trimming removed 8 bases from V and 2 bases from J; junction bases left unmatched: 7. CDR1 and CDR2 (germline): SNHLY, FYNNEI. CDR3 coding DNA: TGTGCCAGCGCCGAGACAGGGGAAAACTATGGCTACACCTTC. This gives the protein CASAETGENYGYTF. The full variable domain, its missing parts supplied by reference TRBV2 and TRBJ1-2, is EPEVTQTPSHQVTQMGQEVILRCVPISNHLYFYWYRQILGQKVEFLVSFYNNEISEKSEIFDDQFSVERPDGSNFTLKIRSTKLEDSAMYFCASAETGENYGYTFGSGTRLTVV.

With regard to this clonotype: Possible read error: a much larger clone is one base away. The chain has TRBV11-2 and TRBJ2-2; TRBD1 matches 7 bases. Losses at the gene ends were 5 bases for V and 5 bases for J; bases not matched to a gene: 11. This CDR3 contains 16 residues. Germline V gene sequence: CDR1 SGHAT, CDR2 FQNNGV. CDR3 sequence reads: CASSLEQGWETGELFF. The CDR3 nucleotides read TGTGCCAGCAGCCTGGAACAGGGGTGGGAGACCGGGGAGCTGTTTTTT.

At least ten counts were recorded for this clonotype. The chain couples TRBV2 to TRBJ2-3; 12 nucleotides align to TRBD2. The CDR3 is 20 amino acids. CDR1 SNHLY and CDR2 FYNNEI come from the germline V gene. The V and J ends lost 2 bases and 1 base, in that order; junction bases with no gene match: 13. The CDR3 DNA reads TGTGCCAGCAGTGAACCGGCCGCTAGCGGGGGGGGAACCCGCACAGATACGCAGTATTTT. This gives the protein CASSEPAASGGGTRTDTQYF. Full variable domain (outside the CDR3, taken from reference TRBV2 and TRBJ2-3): EPEVTQTPSHQVTQMGQEVILRCVPISNHLYFYWYRQILGQKVEFLVSFYNNEISEKSEIFDDQFSVERPDGSNFTLKIRSTKLEDSAMYFCASSEPAASGGGTRTDTQYFGPGTRLTVL.